The 27 T cell receptor beta chains below come from one sample, sequenced in a study of a mutant IDH1 vaccine in newly diagnosed glioma. Time point specified: week 35, safety follow-up. Every vaccine dose comprised 300 ug of mutant IDH1 20-mer peptide plus topical imiquimod. Measured with immunoSEQ multiplex PCR; TCRdb has only the in-frame clones, and not every one. The data hold around 69,000 clones, with more than 75% observed a single time. No antigen has been assigned to these receptors. This material consisted of PBMCs, taken from a glioma patient whose treatment included an IDH1 peptide vaccine. The receptor set was obtained from a man aged 30 to 39 with glioma.

The CDR3: CASSQDTQPQHF. The CDR3, as DNA: TGTGCCAGCAGCCAGGACACCCAGCCCCAGCATTTT. The chain uses TRBV6-6 and TRBJ1-5; maybe TRBD1 (5 bases). The CDR3 consists of 12 residues. The germline V gene encodes CDR1 MNHNY and CDR2 SVGAGI (reference sequence). V gave up 6 bases and J gave up 7 bases, with 10 bases separating them.

This sequence joins TRBV18 and TRBJ1-6; D not resolved. This CDR3 region has 15 residues. CDR1 KGHSH and CDR2 LQKENI come from the germline V gene. V lost 3 bases, J lost 7 bases, and 13 bases lay in between. CDR3 nucleotides: TGTGCCAGCTCACCTCAACAAGGAGAGAATTCACCCCTCCACTTT. Residues: CASSPQQGENSPLHF.

The chain links TRBV5-4 to TRBJ2-3; possible D gene TRBD2, 5 bases. The CDR3 extends over 16 amino acids. Trimming pared 4 bases from V and 0 bases from J, leaving 15 bases between. CDR1 and CDR2 from the germline V gene are SGHNT and YYREEE (reference sequence). Here the CDR3 DNA reads TGTGCCAGCAGCCCCGACTACCCTTCCAGCACAGATACGCAGTATTTT. This translates into CASSPDYPSSTDTQYF.

Here the CDR3 DNA reads TGTGCCACCAGCCCCGGGGGTTTTGGCACAGATACGCAGTATTTT. Translation: CATSPGGFGTDTQYF. This chain joins TRBV15 and TRBJ2-3; a possible D gene is TRBD2 (6 bases). Trimming took 5 bases from V and 1 from J, leaving 13 bases between them. Per the germline V gene, CDR1 is LNHNV and CDR2 is YYDKDF (reference sequence). The CDR3 extends over 15 amino acids.

The chain couples TRBV2 to TRBJ2-5, with 10 bases aligning to TRBD2. The CDR3 is 15 amino acids. The germline gives CDR1 SNHLY, CDR2 FYNNEI. V lost 2 bases to trimming and J lost 9 bases; unmatched junction nucleotides: 9. CDR3 sequence: CASSESAGGQGAQYF. The DNA for the CDR3 is TGTGCCAGCAGTGAATCAGCGGGGGGGCAGGGGGCCCAGTACTTC.

This clone was found a few times. The chain links TRBV7-3 to TRBJ2-1; no firm D call. Germline assignment: CDR1 SGHTA and CDR2 FQGTGA. The V end lost 2 bases, the J end lost 6 bases, and 8 bases lay between the germline ends. This CDR3 region has 13 residues. CDR3 loop: CASSLETGNEQFF. CDR3 coding DNA: TGTGCCAGCAGCTTAGAGACCGGCAATGAGCAGTTCTTC.

The J gene is TRBJ1-5, the V gene TRBV5-8; D is unresolved. Germline CDR1 reads SGHTS; CDR2 reads YDEGEE. With 1 base removed from V and 2 bases from J, the gap between germline ends came to 10 bases. This CDR3 contains 15 residues. The CDR3, as DNA: TGTGCCAGCAGCTTGCAGTTTCGGGGCAATCAGCCCCAGCATTTT. Translating gives CASSLQFRGNQPQHF.

J is TRBJ1-2 and V is TRBV27, with TRBD1 identical over 7 bases. The CDR3 spans 13 residues. Germline trimming cut 3 bases from V and 8 bases from J; bases unmatched to any gene: 6. Germline V gene lookup returns CDR1 MNHEY and CDR2 SMNVEV (reference sequence). In DNA form, the CDR3 reads TGTGCCAGCAGTTTCCGACAGGGTTCCGGCTACACCTTC. Encoded protein: CASSFRQGSGYTF.

The chain combines TRBV5-8 with TRBJ2-5; 7 nucleotides agree with TRBD1. The CDR3 has 15 amino acids. V lost 5 bases and J lost 5; bases outside the gene matches: 12. CDR1 and CDR2 (germline): SGHTS, YDEGEE. CDR3 residues: CASRATGFGLETQYF. As DNA, the CDR3 is TGTGCCAGCAGAGCGACAGGGTTCGGTCTGGAGACCCAGTACTTC.

In its sample, this clone was seen once. The gene calls are TRBV5-1 and TRBJ2-3; 7 bases are shared with TRBD1. The CDR3 spans 15 residues. Germline V gene sequence: CDR1 SGHRS, CDR2 YFSETQ. Trimming removed 4 bases from V and 0 bases from J; junction bases left unmatched: 5. CDR3 coding DNA: TGCGCCAGCAGCCACCGGGACAGAAGCACAGATACGCAGTATTTT. Protein product: CASSHRDRSTDTQYF.

The rearrangement links TRBV4-1 to TRBJ2-1; 11 bases line up with TRBD2. V lost 1 base to trimming and J lost 5 bases; unmatched junction nucleotides: 7. The germline CDR1 and CDR2 sequences are MGHRA and YSYEKL. This CDR3 is 17 amino acids long. CDR3 in amino acids: CASSQGPGTSGHNEQFF. Written as DNA, the CDR3 is TGCGCCAGCAGCCAAGGGCCCGGGACTAGCGGCCACAATGAGCAGTTCTTC.

CDR3 in DNA: TGTGCCAGCAGCGCTCCAAAGTGGGCCGGGGAGCTGTTTTTT. Encoded protein: CASSAPKWAGELFF. The chain joins TRBV13 to TRBJ2-2; D is unclear. This CDR3 comprises 14 residues. Trimming left V 5 bases short and J 6 bases short, with 13 bases between. The V gene's germline CDR1 is PRHDT and CDR2 FYEKMQ (reference sequence).

V is TRBV11-3 and J is TRBJ2-7; TRBD1 matches 9 bases. The junction had 3 bases not matched to a gene; V was cut back by 3 bases and J by 0 bases. The CDR3 totals 15 residues. Germline V CDR1 and CDR2: SGHNT, YENEEA. This CDR3 reads CASSFGQGSSYEQYF. The CDR3 coding sequence is TGTGCCAGCAGCTTCGGACAGGGGAGCTCCTACGAGCAGTACTTC.

This rearrangement joins TRBV30 to TRBJ1-1; possibly TRBD1 for D (5 bases). CDR3 length equals 14 residues. Germline CDR1 is GTSNPN and CDR2 is SVGIG (reference sequence). V was cut by 2 bases and J by 0 bases, with 10 bases left in between. DNA for the CDR3: TGTGCCTGGAGTAAGACAGCCCTGAACACTGAAGCTTTCTTT. Translating it yields CAWSKTALNTEAFF.

This chain connects TRBV19 to TRBJ1-5; D remains unclear. The germline gives CDR1 LNHDA, CDR2 SQIVND (reference sequence). With 4 bases removed from V and 12 bases from J, the gap between germline ends came to 16 bases. CDR3 length equals 13 residues. This chain's CDR3 is CASSRVDRDRQHF. The CDR3 region has the DNA TGTGCCAGTAGTAGAGTAGATAGGGATCGCCAGCATTTT.

The rearrangement links TRBV6-5 to TRBJ1-1; 7 nucleotides match TRBD1. The trim removed 6 bases at V and 4 bases at J, leaving 8 bases unmatched. The V gene's germline CDR1 is MNHEY and CDR2 SVGAGI. The CDR3 has 14 amino acids. In DNA form, the CDR3 reads TGTGCCAGCAGAGGGACAGTGAGATCCACTGAAGCTTTCTTT. This codes for CASRGTVRSTEAFF.

The count of this clone is one. The chain carries TRBV7-8 and TRBJ2-5; D might be TRBD1 (5 bases). Trimming shortened V by 1 base and J by 4 bases, and 7 bases separated the two germline ends. Germline values: CDR1 SGHVS, CDR2 FQNEAQ. The length of the CDR3 is 13 residues. The CDR3 DNA sequence: TGTGCCAGCAGCTTAGGACAGTTAGAGACCCAGTACTTC. Protein sequence: CASSLGQLETQYF.

This sequence joins TRBV4-2 and TRBJ2-5, with a tentative D call TRBD2 (5 bases). With 2 bases removed from V and 3 bases from J, the gap between germline ends came to 19 bases. This CDR3 region has 17 residues. In germline, CDR1 is LGHNA, CDR2 YNFKEQ. CDR3 nucleotide sequence: TGTGCCAGCAGCCAATCTCTCACGGGAACTTCCGAAGAGACCCAGTACTTC. This gives the protein CASSQSLTGTSEETQYF.

The chain is built from TRBV10-3 and TRBJ1-4; 10 nucleotides match TRBD1. Germline CDR1 is ENHRY and CDR2 is SYGVKD. The CDR3 covers 15 residues. J gave up 11 bases and V 6 bases, and 12 bases lay outside the gene matches. Here the CDR3 reads CAIRGPGQGYLKLFF. CDR3 DNA sequence: TGTGCCATCAGAGGACCGGGACAGGGGTATCTTAAACTGTTTTTT.

This chain links TRBV10-3 with TRBJ2-5; TRBD1 matches 9 bases. This CDR3 has 14 residues. V was clipped by 6 bases and J by 2 bases; unmatched bases: 4. Per germline, CDR1 ENHRY and CDR2 SYGVKD. The CDR3 DNA sequence: TGTGCCATCAGGTCGGGACAGGGACAAGAGACCCAGTACTTC. Protein: CAIRSGQGQETQYF.

This clone was detected a few times. The chain links TRBV15 to TRBJ1-5, with 9 bases that match TRBD1. With V trimmed by 5 bases and J by 1 base, 6 bases remained unmatched. Germline CDR1 and CDR2: LNHNV and YYDKDF (reference sequence). This CDR3 has 16 amino acids. This CDR3 is CATSRDRATSNQPQHF. The CDR3 region has the DNA TGTGCCACCAGCCGGGACAGGGCGACAAGCAATCAGCCCCAGCATTTT.

This clone was detected once. The V and J genes are TRBV28 and TRBJ2-2, with 9 nucleotides matching TRBD2. With 7 bases clipped from V and 2 bases from J, the junction kept 5 bases outside the gene matches. This CDR3 has 15 residues. Germline CDR1 MDHEN, CDR2 SYDVKM. Here the CDR3 reads CASISGGVNTGELFF. CDR3 bases: TGTGCCAGCATTAGCGGGGGAGTTAACACCGGGGAGCTGTTTTTT. Supplemented by reference TRBV28 and TRBJ2-2, the full variable domain reads DVKVTQSSRYLVKRTGEKVFLECVQDMDHENMFWYRQDPGLGLRLIYFSYDVKMKEKGDIPEGYSVSREKKERFSLILESASTNQTSMYLCASISGGVNTGELFFGEGSRLTVL.

The chain combines TRBV5-6 with TRBJ2-5, with 7 bases that match TRBD2. The V and J ends lost 3 bases and 2 bases, in that order; junction bases with no gene match: 10. The CDR3 has 16 residues. Germline values: CDR1 SGHDT, CDR2 YYEEEE. The CDR3 bases are TGTGCCAGCAGCTGGGGCCTAGCGGCGAGTCAAGAGACCCAGTACTTC. It is translated as CASSWGLAASQETQYF.

J is TRBJ2-5 and V is TRBV6-1; TRBD1 might be the D (5 bases). Germline assignment: CDR1 MNHNS and CDR2 SASEGT. V was clipped by 2 bases and J by 5 bases, with 12 bases between them. The CDR3 sequence is 14 residues long. The CDR3 sequence: CASSESTGGETQYF. Here the CDR3 DNA reads TGTGCCAGCAGTGAAAGTACAGGCGGTGAGACCCAGTACTTC.

The chain carries TRBV9 and TRBJ2-1; no clear D. Trimming shortened V by 0 bases and J by 7 bases, and 17 bases separated the two germline ends. The CDR3 sequence is 16 residues long. Germline V gene sequence: CDR1 SGDLS, CDR2 YYNGEE. The CDR3, as DNA: TGTGCCAGCAGCGTAGAGCCAGCACAAGCCGGGAATGAGCAGTTCTTC. Translated, it gives CASSVEPAQAGNEQFF.

J is TRBJ1-1 and V is TRBV19; D unresolved. Per germline, CDR1 LNHDA and CDR2 SQIVND (reference sequence). The CDR3 loop spans 14 amino acids. The germline V and J ends were trimmed by 3 bases and 4 bases, with 12 bases remaining between them. CDR3: CASSIAGISTEAFF. CDR3 bases: TGTGCCAGTAGTATTGCCGGGATCAGCACTGAAGCTTTCTTT.

The rearrangement joins TRBV5-6 to TRBJ2-7; D assignment may be TRBD1 or TRBD2 (5 bases each). The CDR3 has 17 amino acids. V was cut by 3 bases and J by 5 bases, with 24 bases left in between. Germline V gene lookup returns CDR1 SGHDT and CDR2 YYEEEE. CDR3 region: CASSSLRGRTIGDEQYF. CDR3 DNA sequence: TGTGCCAGCAGCTCCCTAAGGGGACGGACAATAGGGGACGAGCAGTACTTC.